This T cell receptor (beta chain) was identified in a study of molecular identifiers for immune sequencing clone quantification. About the research overall: Replicates involved a five-way split of RNA from around 20,000 or 100,000 naive CD8 cells, with sequencing of four.

This clonotype showed up just a few times. Sorting recovered naive CD8 T cells on a CD8+CD4-CCR7+CD45RA+ profile. For bulk TCR libraries, previously described methods and listed TCR primers were used. TCRdb recomputed calls from the PCR reads with MiXCR, one row per CDR3 protein. The sample includes approximately 500,000 distinct CDR3 sequences, around 23% of them seen just once. The germline V gene has CDR1 MNHEY and CDR2 SMNVEV (reference sequence). Deletions cut 2 bases from V and 1 base from J, with 6 bases between. The CDR3 totals 14 residues. Sequenced input: naive CD8+ T cells from blood, with Jurkat cell RNA spiked in. This sample's subset: FACS-sorted CD8+CD4-CCR7+CD45RA+ naive T cells. The chain carries TRBV27 and TRBJ2-4, with D possibly being TRBD1 (6 bases). The TCR originated in a human donor in good health. Some libraries in this study had Jurkat cell RNA spiked in. In nucleotides, the CDR3 is TGTGCCAGCAGTTTACAGGGGGCCAAAAACATTCAGTACTTC. Protein product: CASSLQGAKNIQYF.